These 20 T cell receptor beta chains originate from one sample sequenced in a study of shared clonotypes between healthy human individuals (dated by TCRdb to the early 2020s). Libraries were constructed by the immunoSEQ multiplex PCR assay. As stored in TCRdb, this immuneACCESS dataset retains in-frame rearrangements with V and J assigned. A fraction of the clones does not appear; measured against another copy, unresolved V genes explain less than half of the discrepancy, and the remainder lacks a known reason. The sample includes about 1.1 million clones, with 70% to 80% observed a single time. About 0.94% of the sample is held by the ten biggest clonotypes. Sequencing input: memory CD4+ T cells from PBMCs. The cell subset or site label for this specimen denotes: CD45RA-negative fraction. These receptors originate from a man between 18 and 35 years old in good health. Some clones in this sample may be carry-over from other donors' samples.

The chain uses TRBV5-1 and TRBJ2-5; D unresolved. CDR3 size: 12 residues. Trimming cost V 6 bases and J 3 bases, with 9 bases left between them. Germline V gene lookup returns CDR1 SGHRS and CDR2 YFSETQ. The chain's CDR3 is CASTPDEETQYF. Written as DNA, the CDR3 is TGCGCCAGCACCCCGGACGAAGAGACCCAGTACTTC. The whole variable domain, filled in from reference TRBV5-1 and TRBJ2-5, reads KAGVTQTPRYLIKTRGQQVTLSCSPISGHRSVSWYQQTPGQGLQFLFEYFSETQRNKGNFPGRFSGRQFSNSRSEMNVSTLELGDSALYLCASTPDEETQYFGPGTRLLVL.

This chain connects TRBV7-2 to TRBJ2-5; 7 bases map to TRBD2. Trimming cost V 5 bases and J 7 bases; bases outside gene matches: 10. The germline V gene encodes CDR1 SGHTA and CDR2 FQGNSA. CDR3 length equals 14 residues. In nucleotides, the CDR3 is TGTGCCAGCAGCCCCCGGGGGGTCGGGGGGACCCAGTACTTC. Translated: CASSPRGVGGTQYF.

This clone was seen once. This chain uses TRBV11-2 with TRBJ2-2; D unresolved. V lost 3 bases and J 5 bases, leaving 7 bases between the germline ends. The CDR3 sequence is 13 residues long. Per germline, CDR1 SGHAT and CDR2 FQNNGV. CDR3 sequence reads: CASSFWATGELFF. In nucleotides, the CDR3 is TGTGCCAGCAGCTTCTGGGCTACCGGGGAGCTGTTTTTT.

Note on this clone: A junction boundary mismatches the germline segment, possibly from a read error. The chain carries TRBV11-3 and TRBJ2-1; D is perhaps TRBD1 or TRBD2 (5 bases each). This CDR3 has 13 amino acids. Germline V gene sequence: CDR1 SGHNT, CDR2 YENEEA. This CDR3 reads CASSPGPYNGQFF. CDR3 in DNA: TGTGCCAGCAGCCCGGGGCCCTACAATGGGCAGTTCTTC. The entire variable domain, with the rest obtained from reference TRBV11-3 and TRBJ2-1, is as follows: EAGVVQSPRYKIIEKKQPVAFWCNPISGHNTLYWYLQNLGQGPELLIRYENEEAVDDSQLPKDRFSAERLKGVDSTLKIQPAELGDSAVYLCASSPGPYNGQFFGPGTRLTVL.

The chain joins TRBV6-1 to TRBJ2-2; no clear D gene. Between the trimmed V and J ends, which lost 5 bases and 11 bases, there was a span of 12 bases. The V gene's germline CDR1 is MNHNS and CDR2 SASEGT. This CDR3 contains 12 residues. The CDR3 nucleotides are TGTGCCAGCAGTCTTAACCCAGGCGAGCTGTTTTTT. Translation gives CASSLNPGELFF.

This clone was detected once. The chain links TRBV30 to TRBJ1-1; 9 bases align to TRBD1. The CDR3 is 15 residues long. The junction had 15 bases not matched to a gene; V was cut back by 2 bases and J by 11 bases. Germline CDR1 GTSNPN, CDR2 SVGIG (reference sequence). CDR3 nucleotide sequence: TGTGCCTGGAGTCGACCGCGGACAGGGGCCCTACCCGCTTTCTTT. It yields the protein CAWSRPRTGALPAFF. The entire variable domain, with the rest obtained from reference TRBV30 and TRBJ1-1, is as follows: SQTIHQWPATLVQPVGSPLSLECTVEGTSNPNLYWYRQAAGRGLQLLFYSVGIGQISSEVPQNLSASRPQDRQFILSSKKLLLSDSGFYLCAWSRPRTGALPAFFGQGTRLTVV.

The chain employs TRBV19 and TRBJ2-7; no definite D call. Trimming pared 4 bases from V and 2 bases from J, leaving 18 bases between. The CDR3 is 16 residues long. CDR1 is LNHDA and CDR2 is SQIVND in the germline V gene (reference sequence). As DNA, the CDR3 is TGTGCCAGTAGTACCCCCTTGGGCCGACCCCCCTACGAGCAGTACTTC. Encoded protein: CASSTPLGRPPYEQYF.

Points on this clone: Given a much more abundant clone one base away, this may be a read error. The V call is TRBV2, the J call TRBJ2-3; 11 nucleotides line up with TRBD2. Germline values: CDR1 SNHLY, CDR2 FYNNEI. The CDR3 runs 15 residues. Trimming cost V 6 bases and J 0 bases; bases outside gene matches: 2. CDR3 sequence: CASSRLAGSTDTQYF. CDR3 bases: TGTGCCAGCAGCCGACTAGCGGGAAGCACAGATACGCAGTATTTT. The complete variable domain, with remaining parts taken from reference TRBV2 and TRBJ2-3, reads EPEVTQTPSHQVTQMGQEVILRCVPISNHLYFYWYRQILGQKVEFLVSFYNNEISEKSEIFDDQFSVERPDGSNFTLKIRSTKLEDSAMYFCASSRLAGSTDTQYFGPGTRLTVL.

The chain is built from TRBV5-1 and TRBJ2-5; 10 bases line up with TRBD2. CDR3 length: 14 residues. The J segment lost 3 bases and the V segment lost 4 bases, leaving 3 bases of the junction unmatched. CDR1 and CDR2 from the germline V gene are SGHRS and YFSETQ. CDR3 amino acids: CASSELAGEETQYF. CDR3 DNA sequence: TGCGCCAGCAGCGAGCTAGCGGGAGAAGAGACCCAGTACTTC.

The CDR3 reads CASKEELAGADYNEQFF. The CDR3 DNA sequence: TGTGCCAGCAAGGAGGAACTAGCGGGAGCCGACTACAATGAGCAGTTCTTC. J is TRBJ2-1 and V is TRBV27, with 11 positions matching TRBD2. J lost 3 bases, V lost 7 bases, and 11 bases had no gene match. Germline assignment: CDR1 MNHEY and CDR2 SMNVEV (reference sequence). CDR3 length equals 17 residues.

CDR3 DNA: TGTGCCAGCAGTTACCCGACAGGAGCCGAGAATGAGCAGTTCTTC. Amino acids: CASSYPTGAENEQFF. J is TRBJ2-1 and V is TRBV6-5; possible D gene TRBD1, 6 bases. This CDR3 spans 15 amino acids. Germline CDR1 reads MNHEY; CDR2 reads SVGAGI. V lost 2 bases and J lost 7, with 15 bases in between.

This sequence joins TRBV5-1 and TRBJ2-1; 10 bases line up with TRBD2. With V trimmed by 0 bases and J by 10 bases, 13 bases remained unmatched. CDR1 and CDR2 from the germline V gene are SGHRS and YFSETQ. This CDR3 spans 17 amino acids. CDR3 loop: CASSLGFTSGVHSEQFF. DNA of the CDR3: TGCGCCAGCAGCTTGGGGTTTACTAGCGGGGTGCATAGCGAGCAGTTCTTC.

In its sample, this clone was seen a few times. The V and J genes are TRBV9 and TRBJ2-1; D uncertain. This CDR3 comprises 12 residues. Germline assignment: CDR1 SGDLS and CDR2 YYNGEE. V lost 4 bases and J lost 7, with 9 bases in between. In DNA, the CDR3 is TGTGCCAGCAGCTCTCCTTGGAATGAGCAGTTCTTC. It yields the protein CASSSPWNEQFF.

This clone turned up a few times. The chain joins TRBV7-9 to TRBJ1-2; tentative D call: TRBD1 (5 bases). Trimming cost V 4 bases and J 5 bases, with 23 bases left between them. The CDR3 sequence is 17 residues long. CDR1 and CDR2 from the germline V gene are SEHNR and FQNEAQ (reference sequence). The CDR3 region is CASSSPTIPGRQYGYTF. The CDR3 DNA sequence: TGTGCCAGCAGCTCACCTACCATCCCGGGACGGCAATATGGCTACACCTTC.

The V gene is TRBV14, the J gene TRBJ1-2, with D tentatively TRBD1 (6 bases). Trimming removed 8 bases at V and 7 bases at J, with 23 bases between. Germline-derived CDR1 and CDR2 are SGHDN and FVKESK. The CDR3 length is 15 residues. This CDR3 is CASGGGGLGGGGYTF. The DNA of the CDR3 is TGTGCCAGCGGGGGCGGCGGCCTGGGTGGAGGTGGCTACACCTTC.

This rearrangement joins TRBV6-6 to TRBJ1-5; 8 positions agree with TRBD1. CDR1 MNHNY and CDR2 SVGAGI come from the germline V gene (reference sequence). This CDR3 is 15 amino acids long. J was trimmed by 4 bases and V by 4 bases; bases with no gene match: 6. CDR3 region: CASSSTQGANQPQHF. CDR3 bases: TGTGCCAGCAGTTCAACTCAGGGGGCGAATCAGCCCCAGCATTTT.

The V and J genes are TRBV4-2 and TRBJ2-7; 14 bases match TRBD2. V lost 1 base, J lost 5 bases, and 10 bases stayed unmatched. CDR1 and CDR2 (germline): LGHNA, YNFKEQ. The CDR3 runs 18 residues. The DNA for the CDR3 is TGTGCCAGCAGCCAAGTGGGGACTAGCGGGAGAAGGAGGAACGAGCAGTACTTC. Its protein is CASSQVGTSGRRRNEQYF.

This clone was observed a single time. This rearrangement joins TRBV5-1 to TRBJ2-3; 7 bases match TRBD2. The CDR3 extends over 14 amino acids. With 4 bases clipped from V and 3 bases from J, the junction kept 5 bases outside the gene matches. The germline V gene encodes CDR1 SGHRS and CDR2 YFSETQ. The CDR3 DNA reads as TGCGCCAGCAGCACAGCGGGAATAACAGATACGCAGTATTTT. Residues: CASSTAGITDTQYF.

V gene TRBV19 combines with J gene TRBJ1-5, with 8 bases matching TRBD1. The length of the CDR3 is 16 residues. The germline V gene encodes CDR1 LNHDA and CDR2 SQIVND (reference sequence). J was trimmed by 1 base and V by 8 bases; bases with no gene match: 10. The CDR3 nucleotides are TGTGCCAGTTGCTTACATGACAGGGGAAGCAATCAGCCCCAGCATTTT. Residues: CASCLHDRGSNQPQHF.

This chain joins TRBV19 and TRBJ1-1; D gene ambiguous. Trimming stripped 3 bases from V and 4 bases from J, with 18 bases between. The CDR3 length is 16 residues. Germline V lookup: CDR1 LNHDA, CDR2 SQIVND (reference sequence). This CDR3 is CASSIGSGWLSTEAFF. DNA for the CDR3: TGTGCCAGTAGTATTGGTTCAGGTTGGCTGAGCACTGAAGCTTTCTTT.